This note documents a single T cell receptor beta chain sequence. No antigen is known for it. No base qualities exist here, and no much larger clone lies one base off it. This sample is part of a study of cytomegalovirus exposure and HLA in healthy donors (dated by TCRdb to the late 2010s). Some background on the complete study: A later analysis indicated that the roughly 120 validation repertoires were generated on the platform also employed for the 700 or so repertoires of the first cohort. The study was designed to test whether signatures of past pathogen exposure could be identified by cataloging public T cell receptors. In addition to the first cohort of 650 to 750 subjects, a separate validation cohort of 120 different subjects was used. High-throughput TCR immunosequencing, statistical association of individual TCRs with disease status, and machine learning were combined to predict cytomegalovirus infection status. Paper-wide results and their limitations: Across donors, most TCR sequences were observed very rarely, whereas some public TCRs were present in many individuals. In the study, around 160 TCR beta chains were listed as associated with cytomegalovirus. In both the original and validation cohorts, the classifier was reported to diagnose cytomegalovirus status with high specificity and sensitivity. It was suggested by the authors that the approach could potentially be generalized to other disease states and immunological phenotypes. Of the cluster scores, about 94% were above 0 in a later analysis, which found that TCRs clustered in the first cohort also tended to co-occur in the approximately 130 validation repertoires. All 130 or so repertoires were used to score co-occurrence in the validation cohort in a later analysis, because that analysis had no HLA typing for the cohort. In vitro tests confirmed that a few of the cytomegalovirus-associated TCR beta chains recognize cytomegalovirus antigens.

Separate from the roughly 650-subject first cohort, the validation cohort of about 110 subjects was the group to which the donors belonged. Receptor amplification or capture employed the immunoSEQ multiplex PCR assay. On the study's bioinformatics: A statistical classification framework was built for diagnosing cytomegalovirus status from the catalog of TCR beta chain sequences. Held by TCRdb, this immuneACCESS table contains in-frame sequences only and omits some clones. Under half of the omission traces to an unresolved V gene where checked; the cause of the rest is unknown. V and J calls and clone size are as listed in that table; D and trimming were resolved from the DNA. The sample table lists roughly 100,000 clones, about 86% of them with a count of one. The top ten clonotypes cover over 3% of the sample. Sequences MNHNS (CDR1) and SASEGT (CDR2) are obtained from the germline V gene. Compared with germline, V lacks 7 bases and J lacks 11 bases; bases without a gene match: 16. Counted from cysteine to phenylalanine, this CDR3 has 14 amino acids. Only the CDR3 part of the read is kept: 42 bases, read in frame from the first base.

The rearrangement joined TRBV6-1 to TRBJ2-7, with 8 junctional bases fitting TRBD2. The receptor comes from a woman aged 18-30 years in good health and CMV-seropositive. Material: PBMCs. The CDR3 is CASTTGLDRIAEYF. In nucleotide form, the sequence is TGTGCCAGCACGACGGGACTAGATAGGATCGCGGAGTACTTC.